Below are 25 T cell receptor beta chains sequenced from a single sample in a study of cytotoxic CD8 clonotypes in ibrutinib-treated CLL. Assay: immunoSEQ multiplex PCR; the TCRdb copy retains only in-frame clones and omits some. The table includes some 350,000 clones, 67% detected once. The sample in question was PBMCs, obtained after 36 months of ibrutinib treatment. The receptors shown here come from a human donor with chronic lymphocytic leukemia.

This rearrangement joins TRBV15 to TRBJ2-7, with 8 bases fitting TRBD1. This CDR3 is built from 15 residues. V gave up 0 bases and J gave up 6 bases; unmatched junction bases: 7. Germline V lookup: CDR1 LNHNV, CDR2 YYDKDF (reference sequence). CDR3 DNA sequence: TGTGCCACCAGCAGAGACCAGCAGGGGGCTAGCGAGCAGTACTTC. Translation gives CATSRDQQGASEQYF.

The genes are TRBV7-8 and TRBJ2-3; 11 bases align to TRBD2. V lost 0 bases and J lost 6; bases outside the gene matches: 8. The CDR3 covers 17 residues. In germline, CDR1 is SGHVS, CDR2 FQNEAQ. The CDR3 is CASSLARLAGGRDTQYF. DNA of the CDR3: TGTGCCAGCAGCTTAGCGCGGCTAGCGGGGGGTAGGGATACGCAGTATTTT.

The J gene is TRBJ1-1, the V gene TRBV29-1; tentative D call: TRBD1 (5 bases). The germline V gene has CDR1 SQVTM and CDR2 ANQGSEA. This CDR3 is 15 amino acids long. The germline V and J ends were trimmed by 4 bases and 0 bases, with 15 bases remaining between them. The CDR3 DNA is TGCAGCGTTGGGTGGAGGGGAGGAATGAACACTGAAGCTTTCTTT. Its protein product is CSVGWRGGMNTEAFF.

The genes are TRBV15 and TRBJ1-5, with 11 positions matching TRBD1. The CDR3 has 17 residues. The germline V gene encodes CDR1 LNHNV and CDR2 YYDKDF (reference sequence). The ends lost 5 bases at V and 7 bases at J; junction bases unmatched: 13. The DNA for the CDR3 is TGTGCCACCAGCGCATACCCCGGGGACAGGGGGGAACAGCCCCAGCATTTT. Amino acids: CATSAYPGDRGEQPQHF.

This clone has just a few counts. The V gene is TRBV18, the J gene TRBJ1-6; a possible D gene is TRBD1 (6 bases). Germline-derived CDR1 and CDR2 are KGHSH and LQKENI. Trimming stripped 5 bases from V and 2 bases from J, with 7 bases between. The CDR3 totals 14 residues. CDR3 nucleotide sequence: TGTGCCAGCTCAGGGGACACCTATAATTCACCCCTCCACTTT. Amino acid sequence: CASSGDTYNSPLHF.

This clone was counted between two and nine times. V and J are TRBV19 and TRBJ2-1, with D maybe TRBD1 (6 bases). The CDR3 is 13 residues long. Germline CDR1 reads LNHDA; CDR2 reads SQIVND (reference sequence). V was trimmed by 10 bases and J by 5 bases, leaving 15 bases between them. The CDR3 nucleotides read TGTGCCACCTCGATAGCAGGGGACAATGAGCAGTTCTTC. Amino acids: CATSIAGDNEQFF.

This clone was counted a few times. The chain is built from TRBV7-6 and TRBJ1-5; unclear D gene. V was shortened by 1 base and J by 1 base, with 2 bases between the two germline ends. Per the germline V gene, CDR1 is SGHVS and CDR2 is FNYEAQ. There are 13 residues in the CDR3. In DNA, the CDR3 is TGTGCCAGCAGCTTAGACAGCAATCAGCCCCAGCATTTT. Translated, it gives CASSLDSNQPQHF.

J is TRBJ1-1 and V is TRBV19; D is undetermined. CDR1 and CDR2 (germline): LNHDA, SQIVND (reference sequence). V lost 3 bases to trimming and J lost 4 bases, with 9 bases between them. This CDR3 has 13 residues. The CDR3, as DNA: TGTGCCAGTAGTATGCGGAGACTCACTGAAGCTTTCTTT. Residues: CASSMRRLTEAFF.

V and J are TRBV23-1 and TRBJ1-2; D call uncertain. TRBV23-1 is recorded as an ORF, its role being uncertain. The CDR3 runs 13 residues. The V end was cut by 2 bases, the J end by 4 bases, with 8 bases between. CDR3 DNA sequence: TGCGCCAGCAGTCAAAGCGGGATCTATGGCTACACCTTC. Its translation is CASSQSGIYGYTF.

The chain uses TRBV6-1 and TRBJ2-7; D is ambiguous. The CDR3 spans 15 residues. V lost 2 bases, J lost 2 bases, and 13 bases lay in between. The V gene's germline CDR1 is MNHNS and CDR2 SASEGT. CDR3 DNA: TGTGCCAGCAGTGAAACTACAGCCTTGACCTACGAGCAGTACTTC. This translates into CASSETTALTYEQYF.

This clone turned up a few times. The V gene is TRBV5-1, the J gene TRBJ1-4; 7 bases map to TRBD1. Germline V lookup: CDR1 SGHRS, CDR2 YFSETQ. The CDR3 is 13 residues long. V lost 5 bases to trimming and J lost 5 bases; unmatched junction nucleotides: 3. The CDR3 DNA is TGCGCCAGCAGGATACAGGGGAATGAAAAACTGTTTTTT. Protein sequence: CASRIQGNEKLFF.

In its sample, this clone was seen a few times. V and J are TRBV9 and TRBJ2-1, with D perhaps matching TRBD2 (6 bases). The CDR3 is 17 amino acids. The V and J ends lost 5 bases and 0 bases respectively, with 18 bases between them. Per germline, CDR1 SGDLS and CDR2 YYNGEE. The CDR3 here is CASRRQAGWSSYNEQFF. The CDR3 DNA follows: TGTGCCAGCAGGCGGCAAGCGGGCTGGAGCTCCTACAATGAGCAGTTCTTC.

The chain uses TRBV4-1 and TRBJ2-7, with 7 positions matching TRBD2. Germline values: CDR1 MGHRA, CDR2 YSYEKL. The CDR3 is 19 residues long. The V and J ends lost 1 base and 0 bases, in that order; junction bases with no gene match: 15. The CDR3 loop reads CASSQALPRGLVHSYEQYF. CDR3 nucleotides: TGCGCCAGCAGCCAAGCCCTACCACGTGGACTAGTCCACTCCTACGAGCAGTACTTC.

The V and J genes are TRBV29-1 and TRBJ2-7; D not certain. The CDR3 consists of 10 residues. Germline assignment: CDR1 SQVTM and CDR2 ANQGSEA. The V end lost 5 bases, the J end lost 9 bases, and 11 bases lay between the germline ends. The CDR3 DNA reads as TGCAGCGTTTACCTCGCCGGGCAGTACTTC. Translation gives CSVYLAGQYF.

The CDR3 DNA is TGTGCCAGCAGTTTATCCCGGACTAGCGGGAGCTCTTACAATGAGCAGTTCTTC. This translates into CASSLSRTSGSSYNEQFF. V gene TRBV27 combines with J gene TRBJ2-1, with 13 nucleotides matching TRBD2. Looked up from germline, CDR1 is MNHEY and CDR2 is SMNVEV (reference sequence). J gave up 4 bases and V 0 bases, and 6 bases lay outside the gene matches. This CDR3 contains 18 residues.

The CDR3 protein is CASSVDGRTSPTDTQYF. CDR3 sequence (DNA): TGTGCCAGCAGCGTAGATGGACGGACTAGCCCCACAGATACGCAGTATTTT. The chain joins TRBV9 to TRBJ2-3; 8 bases agree with TRBD2. Germline V CDR1 and CDR2: SGDLS, YYNGEE. Trimming removed 0 bases from V and 2 bases from J; junction bases left unmatched: 8. The CDR3 has 17 amino acids.

The table lists this clone with a few counts. This rearrangement joins TRBV6-5 to TRBJ1-2; 7 nucleotides agree with TRBD1. The CDR3 is 14 amino acids. The V segment lost 5 bases and the J segment 2 bases; nucleotides outside the gene matches: 5. From germline, CDR1 is MNHEY and CDR2 SVGAGI. The DNA of the CDR3 is TGTGCCAGCAGTCGACAGGGACTCAACTATGGCTACACCTTC. Its protein product is CASSRQGLNYGYTF.

The V call is TRBV13, the J call TRBJ1-3; no reliable D call. Germline V gives CDR1 PRHDT, CDR2 FYEKMQ (reference sequence). The CDR3 consists of 16 residues. V was clipped by 2 bases and J by 1 base, with 12 bases between them. CDR3 DNA: TGTGCCAGCAGCTTAAGCCCCTCAGGATCTGGAAACACCATATATTTT. Translating gives CASSLSPSGSGNTIYF.

This clone was seen more than once but under ten times. This chain connects TRBV13 to TRBJ2-3; D might be TRBD1 (6 bases). The V end was cut by 8 bases, the J end by 6 bases, with 24 bases between. The germline V gene encodes CDR1 PRHDT and CDR2 FYEKMQ (reference sequence). The CDR3 loop spans 16 amino acids. CDR3 sequence (DNA): TGTGCCAGCTATCGTTGGGGGCCCCCTCCAGGGGATACGCAGTATTTT. Translated: CASYRWGPPPGDTQYF.

This clone has a handful of counts. The V call is TRBV7-8, the J call TRBJ2-1; TRBD1 might be the D (5 bases). V lost 2 bases and J 0 bases, leaving 11 bases between the germline ends. The CDR3 sequence is 16 residues long. Germline V gene data show CDR1 as SGHVS and CDR2 as FQNEAQ. The CDR3: CASSLNRKSSYNEQFF. The CDR3 bases are TGTGCCAGCAGCTTAAACAGGAAAAGCTCCTACAATGAGCAGTTCTTC.

This clone was counted only a few times. The chain has TRBV4-1 and TRBJ2-1, with 14 positions matching TRBD2. This CDR3 contains 17 residues. From germline, CDR1 is MGHRA and CDR2 YSYEKL. V dropped 4 bases and J dropped 4; count of bases not matched to a gene: 6. The CDR3 sequence: CASSRGLAGGRYNEQFF. Here the CDR3 DNA reads TGCGCCAGCAGCCGAGGACTAGCGGGGGGTCGGTACAATGAGCAGTTCTTC.

The V call is TRBV5-1, the J call TRBJ2-3, with D perhaps matching TRBD1 or TRBD2 (5 bases each). V gave up 0 bases and J gave up 5 bases, with 25 bases separating them. Germline values: CDR1 SGHRS, CDR2 YFSETQ. The CDR3 extends over 19 amino acids. CDR3 nucleotide sequence: TGCGCCAGCAGCTTGGCCAAACTTCTCCGGGGCGGGTCGGGAGATACGCAGTATTTT. Translated: CASSLAKLLRGGSGDTQYF.

The chain couples TRBV2 to TRBJ2-1; 7 bases fit TRBD1. Unmatched junction bases numbered 4, after V lost 5 bases and J lost 0 bases. The V gene's germline CDR1 is SNHLY and CDR2 FYNNEI. This CDR3 comprises 15 residues. CDR3 sequence: CASSKTGPSYNEQFF. CDR3 DNA: TGTGCCAGCAGTAAGACAGGGCCCTCCTACAATGAGCAGTTCTTC.

This clone was seen once. This rearrangement joins TRBV15 to TRBJ2-1, with a possible D match to TRBD2 (6 bases). The V and J ends lost 6 bases and 4 bases respectively, with 10 bases between them. The CDR3 has 13 residues. CDR1 is LNHNV and CDR2 is YYDKDF in the germline V gene (reference sequence). DNA of the CDR3: TGTGCCACCAGTCGGGGGAGGTACAATGAGCAGTTCTTC. Its protein is CATSRGRYNEQFF. The complete variable domain, with remaining parts taken from reference TRBV15 and TRBJ2-1, reads DAMVIQNPRYQVTQFGKPVTLSCSQTLNHNVMYWYQQKSSQAPKLLFHYYDKDFNNEADTPDNFQSRRPNTSFCFLDIRSPGLGDTAMYLCATSRGRYNEQFFGPGTRLTVL.

This clone was seen only once. The chain couples TRBV28 to TRBJ2-3; 7 nucleotides align to TRBD1. Germline-derived CDR1 and CDR2 are MDHEN and SYDVKM. The V gene end was trimmed by 7 bases and the J gene end by 1 base; junction bases not matched to a gene: 8. The CDR3 covers 15 residues. This chain's CDR3 is CASTLDRARTDTQYF. Written as DNA, the CDR3 is TGTGCCAGCACCCTAGACAGGGCACGCACAGATACGCAGTATTTT. Combining the CDR3 with reference TRBV28 and TRBJ2-3 gives the whole variable domain DVKVTQSSRYLVKRTGEKVFLECVQDMDHENMFWYRQDPGLGLRLIYFSYDVKMKEKGDIPEGYSVSREKKERFSLILESASTNQTSMYLCASTLDRARTDTQYFGPGTRLTVL.